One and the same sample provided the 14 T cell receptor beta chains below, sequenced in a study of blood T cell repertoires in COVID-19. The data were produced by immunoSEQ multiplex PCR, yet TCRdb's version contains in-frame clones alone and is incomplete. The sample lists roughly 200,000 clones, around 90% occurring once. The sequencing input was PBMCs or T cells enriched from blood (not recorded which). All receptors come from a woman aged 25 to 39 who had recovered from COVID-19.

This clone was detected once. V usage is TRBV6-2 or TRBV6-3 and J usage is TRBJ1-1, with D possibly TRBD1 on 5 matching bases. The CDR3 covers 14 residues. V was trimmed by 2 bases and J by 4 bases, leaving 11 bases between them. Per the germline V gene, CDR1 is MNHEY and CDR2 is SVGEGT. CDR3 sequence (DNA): TGTGCCAGCAGTTACGGAGGGGTGGGCACTGAAGCTTTCTTT. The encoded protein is CASSYGGVGTEAFF.

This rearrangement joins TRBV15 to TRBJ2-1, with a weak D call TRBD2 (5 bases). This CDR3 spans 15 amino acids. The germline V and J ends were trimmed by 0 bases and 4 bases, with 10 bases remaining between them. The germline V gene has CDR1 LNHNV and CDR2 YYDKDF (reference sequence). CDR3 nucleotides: TGTGCCACCAGCAGAGATTTTGGAGGTTACAATGAGCAGTTCTTC. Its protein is CATSRDFGGYNEQFF.

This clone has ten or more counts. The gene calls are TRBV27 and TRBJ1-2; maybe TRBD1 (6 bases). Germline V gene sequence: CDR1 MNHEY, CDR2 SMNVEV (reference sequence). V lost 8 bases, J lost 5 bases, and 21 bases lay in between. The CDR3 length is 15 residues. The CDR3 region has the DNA TGTGCCAGCTCCCGATCAGGGGAGCCCGGGTATGGCTACACCTTC. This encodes CASSRSGEPGYGYTF.

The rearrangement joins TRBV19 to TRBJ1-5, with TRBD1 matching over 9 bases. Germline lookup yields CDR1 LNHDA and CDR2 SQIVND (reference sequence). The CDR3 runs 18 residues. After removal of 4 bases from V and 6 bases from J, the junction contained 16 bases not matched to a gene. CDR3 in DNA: TGTGCCAGTAGTAGAAAGGCCGGGACAGGGAATTGGGGTCAGCCCCAGCATTTT. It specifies CASSRKAGTGNWGQPQHF. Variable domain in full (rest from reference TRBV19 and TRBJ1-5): DGGITQSPKYLFRKEGQNVTLSCEQNLNHDAMYWYRQDPGQGLRLIYYSQIVNDFQKGDIAEGYSVSREKKESFPLTVTSAQKNPTAFYLCASSRKAGTGNWGQPQHFGDGTRLSIL.

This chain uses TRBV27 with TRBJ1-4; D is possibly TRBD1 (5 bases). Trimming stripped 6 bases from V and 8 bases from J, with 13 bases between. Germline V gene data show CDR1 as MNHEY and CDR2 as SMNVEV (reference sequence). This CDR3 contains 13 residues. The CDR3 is CASRNYGGEKLFF. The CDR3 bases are TGTGCCAGCAGAAACTATGGGGGGGAAAAACTGTTTTTT.

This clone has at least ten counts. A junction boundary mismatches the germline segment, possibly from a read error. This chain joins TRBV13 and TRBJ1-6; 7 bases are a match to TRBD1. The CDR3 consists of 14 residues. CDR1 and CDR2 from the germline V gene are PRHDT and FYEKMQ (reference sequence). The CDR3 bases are TGTGCCAGCAGCCTAGGGACAGCTAATTCACCCCTCCACTTT. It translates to CASSLGTANSPLHF.

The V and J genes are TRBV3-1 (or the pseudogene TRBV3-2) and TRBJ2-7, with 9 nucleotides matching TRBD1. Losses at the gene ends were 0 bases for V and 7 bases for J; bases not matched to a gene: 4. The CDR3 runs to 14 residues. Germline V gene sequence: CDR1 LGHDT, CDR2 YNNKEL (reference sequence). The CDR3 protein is CASSQDLTGGEQYF. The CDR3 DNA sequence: TGTGCCAGCAGCCAAGATTTGACAGGGGGGGAGCAGTACTTC.

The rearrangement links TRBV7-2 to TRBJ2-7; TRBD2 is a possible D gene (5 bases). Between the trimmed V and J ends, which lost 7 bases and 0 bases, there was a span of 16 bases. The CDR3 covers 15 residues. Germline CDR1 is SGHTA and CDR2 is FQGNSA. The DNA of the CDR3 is TGTGCCAGCAACGATAATAGTGGGAGCTCCTACGAGCAGTACTTC. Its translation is CASNDNSGSSYEQYF.

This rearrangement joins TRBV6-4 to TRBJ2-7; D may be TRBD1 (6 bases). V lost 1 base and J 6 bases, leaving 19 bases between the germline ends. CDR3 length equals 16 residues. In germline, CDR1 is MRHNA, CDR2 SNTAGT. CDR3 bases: TGTGCCAGCAGTGACTTTGCCGGGACAACCGTGGGCGAGCAGTACTTC. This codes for CASSDFAGTTVGEQYF.

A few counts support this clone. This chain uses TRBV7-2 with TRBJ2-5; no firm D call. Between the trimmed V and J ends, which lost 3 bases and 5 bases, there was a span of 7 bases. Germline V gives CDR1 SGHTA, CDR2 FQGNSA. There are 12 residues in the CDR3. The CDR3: CASSFSVETQYF. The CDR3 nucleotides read TGTGCCAGCAGCTTTTCTGTGGAGACCCAGTACTTC. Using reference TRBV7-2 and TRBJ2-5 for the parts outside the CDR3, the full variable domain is GAGVSQSPSNKVTEKGKDVELRCDPISGHTALYWYRQSLGQGLEFLIYFQGNSAPDKSGLPSDRFSAERTGGSVSTLTIQRTQQEDSAVYLCASSFSVETQYFGPGTRLLVL.

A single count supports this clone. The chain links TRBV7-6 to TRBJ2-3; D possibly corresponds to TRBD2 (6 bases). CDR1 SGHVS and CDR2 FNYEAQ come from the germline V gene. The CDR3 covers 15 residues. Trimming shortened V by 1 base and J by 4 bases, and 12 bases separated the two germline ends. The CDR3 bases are TGTGCCAGCAGCTTAGAGCCGGGAGAGGCAGATACGCAGTATTTT. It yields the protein CASSLEPGEADTQYF.

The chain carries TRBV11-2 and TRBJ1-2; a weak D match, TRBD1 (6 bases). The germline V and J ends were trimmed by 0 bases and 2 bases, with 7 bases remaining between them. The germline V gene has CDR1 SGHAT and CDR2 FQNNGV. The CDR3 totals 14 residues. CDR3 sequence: CASSLDQGNYGYTF. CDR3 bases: TGTGCCAGCAGCTTAGATCAGGGGAACTATGGCTACACCTTC.

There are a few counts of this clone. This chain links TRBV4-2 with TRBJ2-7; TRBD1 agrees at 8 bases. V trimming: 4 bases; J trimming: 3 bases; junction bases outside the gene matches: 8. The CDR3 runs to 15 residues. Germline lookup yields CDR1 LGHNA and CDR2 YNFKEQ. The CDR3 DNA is TGTGCCAGCAGCCCGATGACAGGGGCCATCTACGAGCAGTACTTC. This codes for CASSPMTGAIYEQYF.

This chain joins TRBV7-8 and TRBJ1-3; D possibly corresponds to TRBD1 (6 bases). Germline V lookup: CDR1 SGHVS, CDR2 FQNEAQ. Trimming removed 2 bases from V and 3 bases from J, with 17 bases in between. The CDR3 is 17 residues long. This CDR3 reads CASSLIGGGQVGNTIYF. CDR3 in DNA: TGTGCCAGCAGCTTAATTGGGGGGGGGCAAGTTGGAAACACCATATATTTT.